The present entry profiles one T cell receptor (beta chain) with its context. Its antigen is as yet unknown. This sample was taken from a study of blood T cells in healthy people across ages. Study-wide results and limits: PBMC samples, being unsorted, prevented any conclusive comparison of naive and antigen-experienced cells. When set beside aged donors, long-lived donors presented more naive CD4+ cells and higher diversity.

This CDR3 spans 16 amino acids. Trimming removed 5 bases from V and 0 bases from J, with 17 bases in between. CDR1 is SGHTA and CDR2 is FQGNSA in the germline V gene. Per sample, extraction of total RNA gave at least 5 micrograms in every case. For the second PCR, which ran for about 6 to 11 cycles, a sample-barcoded 5' primer and a J-beta primer mix were used. TCRdb re-called the 5' RACE reads through MiXCR, storing one row per CDR3 protein. The repertoire holds hundreds of thousands of distinct CDR3 sequences, with approximately 30% as singletons. The genes are TRBV7-2 and TRBJ2-7; tentative D call: TRBD1 (5 bases). This TCR was recovered from a woman older than 75 in good health. Sample: blood. This chain's CDR3 is CASSATQGLLSYEQYF. CDR3 DNA: TGTGCCAGCAGCGCGACTCAGGGCCTCCTCTCCTACGAGCAGTACTTC.